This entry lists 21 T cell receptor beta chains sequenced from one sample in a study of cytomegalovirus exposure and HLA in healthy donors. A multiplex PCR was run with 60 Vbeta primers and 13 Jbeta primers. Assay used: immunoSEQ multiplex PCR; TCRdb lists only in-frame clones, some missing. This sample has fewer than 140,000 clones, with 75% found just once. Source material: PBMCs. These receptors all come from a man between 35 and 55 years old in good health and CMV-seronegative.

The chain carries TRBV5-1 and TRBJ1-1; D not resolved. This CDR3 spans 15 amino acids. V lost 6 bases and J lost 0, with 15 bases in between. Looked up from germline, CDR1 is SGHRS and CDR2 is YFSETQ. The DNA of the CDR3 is TGCGCCAGCAAACTTGCGAAAACAGTGAACACTGAAGCTTTCTTT. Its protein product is CASKLAKTVNTEAFF. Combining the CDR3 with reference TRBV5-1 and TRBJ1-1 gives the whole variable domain KAGVTQTPRYLIKTRGQQVTLSCSPISGHRSVSWYQQTPGQGLQFLFEYFSETQRNKGNFPGRFSGRQFSNSRSEMNVSTLELGDSALYLCASKLAKTVNTEAFFGQGTRLTVV.

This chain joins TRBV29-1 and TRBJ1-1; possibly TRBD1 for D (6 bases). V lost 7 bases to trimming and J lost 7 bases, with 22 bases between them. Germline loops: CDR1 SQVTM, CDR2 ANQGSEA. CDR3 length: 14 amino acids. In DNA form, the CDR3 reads TGCAGCGCTCAACCTCCACAGGGTAACCTTGAAGCTTTCTTT. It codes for CSAQPPQGNLEAFF.

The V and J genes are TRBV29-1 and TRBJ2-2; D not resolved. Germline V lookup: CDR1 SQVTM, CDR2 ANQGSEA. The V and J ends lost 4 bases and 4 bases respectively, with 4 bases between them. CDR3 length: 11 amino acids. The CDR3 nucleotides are TGCAGCGTTGCCTCCACCGGGGAGCTGTTTTTT. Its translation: CSVASTGELFF.

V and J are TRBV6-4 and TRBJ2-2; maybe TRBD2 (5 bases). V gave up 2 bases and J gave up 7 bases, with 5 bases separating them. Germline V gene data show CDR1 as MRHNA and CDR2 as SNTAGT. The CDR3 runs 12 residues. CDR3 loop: CASSDAGGELFF. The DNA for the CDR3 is TGTGCCAGCAGTGACGCGGGCGGGGAGCTGTTTTTT.

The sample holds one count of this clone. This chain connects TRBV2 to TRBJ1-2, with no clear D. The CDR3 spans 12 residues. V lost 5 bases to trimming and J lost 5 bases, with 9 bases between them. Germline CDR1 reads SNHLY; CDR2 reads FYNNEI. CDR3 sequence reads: CASSSGPYGYTF. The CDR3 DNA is TGTGCCAGCAGTTCGGGTCCTTATGGCTACACCTTC.

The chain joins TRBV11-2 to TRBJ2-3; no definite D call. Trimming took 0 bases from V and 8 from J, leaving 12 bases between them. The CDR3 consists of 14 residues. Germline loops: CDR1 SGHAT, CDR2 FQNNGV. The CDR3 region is CASSLDKEPATQYF. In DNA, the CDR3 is TGTGCCAGCAGCTTAGATAAGGAGCCAGCTACGCAGTATTTT.

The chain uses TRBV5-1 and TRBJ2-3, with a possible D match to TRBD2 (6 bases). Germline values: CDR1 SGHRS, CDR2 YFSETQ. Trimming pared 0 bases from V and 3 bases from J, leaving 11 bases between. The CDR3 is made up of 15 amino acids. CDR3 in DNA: TGCGCCAGCAGCTTGGGCGCGGGGAGGACAGATACGCAGTATTTT. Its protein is CASSLGAGRTDTQYF.

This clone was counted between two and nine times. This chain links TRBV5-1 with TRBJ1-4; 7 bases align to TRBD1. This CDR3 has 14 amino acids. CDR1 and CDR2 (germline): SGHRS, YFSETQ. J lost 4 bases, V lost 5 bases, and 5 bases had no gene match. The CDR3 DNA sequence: TGCGCCAGCAGGGGGACAGTCAATAATGAAAAACTGTTTTTT. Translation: CASRGTVNNEKLFF. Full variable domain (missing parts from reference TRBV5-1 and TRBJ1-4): KAGVTQTPRYLIKTRGQQVTLSCSPISGHRSVSWYQQTPGQGLQFLFEYFSETQRNKGNFPGRFSGRQFSNSRSEMNVSTLELGDSALYLCASRGTVNNEKLFFGSGTQLSVL.

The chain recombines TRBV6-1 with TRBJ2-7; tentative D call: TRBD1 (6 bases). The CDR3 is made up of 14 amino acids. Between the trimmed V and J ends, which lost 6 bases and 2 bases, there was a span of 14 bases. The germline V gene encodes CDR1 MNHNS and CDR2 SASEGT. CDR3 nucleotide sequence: TGTGCCAGCAGGGGGGCTTTGGGGCCCTACGAGCAGTACTTC. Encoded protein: CASRGALGPYEQYF.

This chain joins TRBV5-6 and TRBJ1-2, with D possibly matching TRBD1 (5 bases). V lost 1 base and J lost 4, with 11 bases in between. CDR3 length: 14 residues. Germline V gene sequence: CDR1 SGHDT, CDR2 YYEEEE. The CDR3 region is CASSLSGEVYGYTF. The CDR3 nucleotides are TGTGCCAGCAGCTTGTCGGGGGAAGTCTATGGCTACACCTTC. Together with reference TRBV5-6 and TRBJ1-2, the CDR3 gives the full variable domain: DAGVTQSPTHLIKTRGQQVTLRCSPKSGHDTVSWYQQALGQGPQFIFQYYEEEERQRGNFPDRFSGHQFPNYSSELNVNALLLGDSALYLCASSLSGEVYGYTFGSGTRLTVV.

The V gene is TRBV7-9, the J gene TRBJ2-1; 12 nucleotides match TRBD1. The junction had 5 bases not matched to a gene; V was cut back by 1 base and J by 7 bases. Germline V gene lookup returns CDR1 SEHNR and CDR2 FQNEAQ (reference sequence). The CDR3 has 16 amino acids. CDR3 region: CASSLVMGQGANEQFF. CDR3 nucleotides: TGTGCCAGCAGCTTAGTAATGGGACAGGGGGCGAATGAGCAGTTCTTC.

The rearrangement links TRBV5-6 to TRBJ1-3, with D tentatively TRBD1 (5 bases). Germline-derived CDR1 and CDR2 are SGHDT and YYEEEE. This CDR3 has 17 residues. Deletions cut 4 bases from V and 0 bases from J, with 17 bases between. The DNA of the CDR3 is TGTGCCAGCAGCCTGCTAGGGGCGGGACCCTCTGGAAACACCATATATTTT. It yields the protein CASSLLGAGPSGNTIYF.

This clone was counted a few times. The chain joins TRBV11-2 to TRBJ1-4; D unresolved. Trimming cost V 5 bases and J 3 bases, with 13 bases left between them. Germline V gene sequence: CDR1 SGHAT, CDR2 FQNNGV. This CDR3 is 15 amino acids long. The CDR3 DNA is TGTGCCAGCAGCGCACACAGACCCCCTAATGAAAAACTGTTTTTT. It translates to CASSAHRPPNEKLFF.

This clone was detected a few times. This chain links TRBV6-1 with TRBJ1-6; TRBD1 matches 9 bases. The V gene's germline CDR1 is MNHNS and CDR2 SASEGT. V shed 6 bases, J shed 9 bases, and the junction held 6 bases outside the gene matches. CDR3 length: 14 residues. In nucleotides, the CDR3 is TGTGCCAGCAGGGAGACAGGGGGGGGTTCACCCCTCCACTTT. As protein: CASRETGGGSPLHF.

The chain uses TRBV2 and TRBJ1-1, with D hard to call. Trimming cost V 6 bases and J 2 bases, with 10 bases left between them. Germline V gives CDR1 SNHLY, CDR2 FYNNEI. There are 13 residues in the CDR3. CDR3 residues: CASRVYSNTEAFF. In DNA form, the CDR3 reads TGTGCCAGCAGAGTTTACAGTAACACTGAAGCTTTCTTT.

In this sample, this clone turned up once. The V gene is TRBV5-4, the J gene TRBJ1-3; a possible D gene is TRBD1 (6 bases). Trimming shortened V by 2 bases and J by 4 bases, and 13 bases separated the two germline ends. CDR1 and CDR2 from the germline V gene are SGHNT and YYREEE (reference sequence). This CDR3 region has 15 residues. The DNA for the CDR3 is TGTGCCAGCAGCTTCGGACAGTCGGCCGGAAACACCATATATTTT. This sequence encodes CASSFGQSAGNTIYF. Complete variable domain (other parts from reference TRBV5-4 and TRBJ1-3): ETGVTQSPTHLIKTRGQQVTLRCSSQSGHNTVSWYQQALGQGPQFIFQYYREEENGRGNFPPRFSGLQFPNYSSELNVNALELDDSALYLCASSFGQSAGNTIYFGEGSWLTVV.

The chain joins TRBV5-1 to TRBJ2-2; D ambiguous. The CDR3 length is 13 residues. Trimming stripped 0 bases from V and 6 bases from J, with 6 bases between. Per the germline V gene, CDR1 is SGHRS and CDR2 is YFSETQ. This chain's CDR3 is CASSLVVSGELFF. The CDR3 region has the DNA TGCGCCAGCAGCTTGGTTGTATCCGGGGAGCTGTTTTTT.

The CDR3 region has the DNA TGTGCCATCAGTGAGCTCCGGGAAGCTGTACATACGCAGTATTTT. Protein sequence: CAISELREAVHTQYF. The gene calls are TRBV10-3 and TRBJ2-3; possible D gene TRBD2, 5 bases. Germline V CDR1 and CDR2: ENHRY, SYGVKD. The CDR3 is 15 residues long. The V end was cut by 2 bases, the J end by 7 bases, with 16 bases between.

The CDR3 region has the DNA TGTGCCAGCAGCTTAGGCGGGGCGGTGAACACCGGGGAGCTGTTTTTT. It is translated as CASSLGGAVNTGELFF. V is TRBV11-1 and J is TRBJ2-2; tentative D call: TRBD2 (6 bases). The CDR3 sequence is 16 residues long. The germline gives CDR1 SGHAT, CDR2 FQDESV (reference sequence). V lost 1 base, J lost 1 base, and 10 bases lay in between.

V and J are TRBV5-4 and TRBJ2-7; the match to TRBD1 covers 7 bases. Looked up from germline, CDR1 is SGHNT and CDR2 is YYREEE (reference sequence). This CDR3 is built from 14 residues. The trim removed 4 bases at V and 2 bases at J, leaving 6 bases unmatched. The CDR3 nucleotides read TGTGCCAGCAGCAACGCCGGGACAGCCTACGAGCAGTACTTC. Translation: CASSNAGTAYEQYF.

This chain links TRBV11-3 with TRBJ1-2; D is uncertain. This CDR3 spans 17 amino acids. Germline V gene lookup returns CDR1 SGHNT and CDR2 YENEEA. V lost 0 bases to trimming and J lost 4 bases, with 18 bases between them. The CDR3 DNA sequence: TGTGCCAGCAGCTTAGACGCGTGGGGAGACCGTCTCTATGGCTACACCTTC. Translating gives CASSLDAWGDRLYGYTF.